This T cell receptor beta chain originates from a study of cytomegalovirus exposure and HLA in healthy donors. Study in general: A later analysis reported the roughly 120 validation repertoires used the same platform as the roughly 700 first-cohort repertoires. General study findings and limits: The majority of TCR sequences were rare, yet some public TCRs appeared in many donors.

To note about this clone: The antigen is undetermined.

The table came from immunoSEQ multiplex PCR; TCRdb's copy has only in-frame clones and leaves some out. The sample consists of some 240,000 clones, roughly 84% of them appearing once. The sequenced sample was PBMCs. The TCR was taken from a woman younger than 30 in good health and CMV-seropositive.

CDR3 DNA sequence: TGTGCCAGCAGTGAAAATGAGGGTTGGGAAGCTTTCTTT. This translates into CASSENEGWEAFF. J is TRBJ1-1 and V is TRBV6-1; D is uncertain. V lost 2 bases and J lost 8, with 12 bases in between. This CDR3 has 13 amino acids. CDR1 is MNHNS, CDR2 SASEGT, per germline.